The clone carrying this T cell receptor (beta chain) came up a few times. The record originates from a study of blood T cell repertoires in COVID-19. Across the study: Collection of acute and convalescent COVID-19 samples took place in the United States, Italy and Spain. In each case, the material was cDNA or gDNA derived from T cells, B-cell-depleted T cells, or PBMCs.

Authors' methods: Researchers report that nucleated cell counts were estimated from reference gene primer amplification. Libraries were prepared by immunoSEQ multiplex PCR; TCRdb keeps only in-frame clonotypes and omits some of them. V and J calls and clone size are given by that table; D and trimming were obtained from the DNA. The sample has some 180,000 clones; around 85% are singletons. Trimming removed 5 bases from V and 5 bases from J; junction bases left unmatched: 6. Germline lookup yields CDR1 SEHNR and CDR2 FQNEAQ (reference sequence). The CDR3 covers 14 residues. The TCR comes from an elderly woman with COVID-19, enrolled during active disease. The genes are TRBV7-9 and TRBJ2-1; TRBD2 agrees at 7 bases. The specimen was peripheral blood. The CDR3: CASSQLRGDNEQFF. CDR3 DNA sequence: TGTGCCAGCAGCCAACTTCGGGGGGACAATGAGCAGTTCTTC.